The 8 T cell receptor beta chains presented below share a single source sample, sequenced in a study of Tregs in tolerant kidney transplant recipients. Clones were read by immunoSEQ multiplex PCR, and TCRdb kept only the in-frame ones, dropping some. In the table there are about 44,000 clones, roughly 96% of which are singletons. Antigens for these TCRs are unknown. The sequencing sample was made of Tregs from blood cultured with allogeneic cells. The origin of the receptors is a human donor in good health.

This rearrangement joins TRBV5-1 to TRBJ1-1; D is ambiguous. Germline lookup yields CDR1 SGHRS and CDR2 YFSETQ. The CDR3 runs to 14 residues. Trimming left V 3 bases short and J 1 base short, with 10 bases between. This CDR3 is CASSSGSPNTEAFF. CDR3 nucleotide sequence: TGCGCCAGCAGCTCGGGATCACCGAACACTGAAGCTTTCTTT.

The chain uses TRBV11-2 and TRBJ2-3, with TRBD2 matching 8 bases. The CDR3 covers 17 residues. Germline V lookup: CDR1 SGHAT, CDR2 FQNNGV. V gave up 5 bases and J gave up 2 bases; unmatched junction bases: 12. For the CDR3, the DNA is TGTGCCAGCAGCAACTCCCGGACTAGCACCTACACAGATACGCAGTATTTT. Its translation: CASSNSRTSTYTDTQYF.

The rearrangement joins TRBV30 to TRBJ1-2; TRBD1 is a possible D gene (5 bases). V was cut by 0 bases and J by 4 bases, with 18 bases left in between. The CDR3 is 16 residues long. Germline V gives CDR1 GTSNPN, CDR2 SVGIG (reference sequence). The CDR3 protein is CAWSVPGTPRSYGYTF. The CDR3 DNA is TGTGCCTGGAGTGTTCCCGGGACCCCTAGGAGCTATGGCTACACCTTC.

The chain links TRBV19 to TRBJ1-2; unclear D gene. The CDR3 is made up of 15 amino acids. Germline V gene lookup returns CDR1 LNHDA and CDR2 SQIVND (reference sequence). Trimming removed 4 bases from V and 1 base from J, with 13 bases in between. CDR3 sequence: CASSRSGTFNYGYTF. CDR3 bases: TGTGCCAGTAGTAGGTCCGGCACTTTTAACTATGGCTACACCTTC.

V gene TRBV23-1 combines with J gene TRBJ1-1; 8 nucleotides agree with TRBD1. TRBV23-1 belongs to the ORF category, with a function that is uncertain. The V and J ends lost 4 bases and 5 bases, in that order; junction bases with no gene match: 18. The CDR3 runs 18 residues. The chain's CDR3 is CASSRTDASQGEKTEAFF. Written as DNA, the CDR3 is TGCGCCAGCAGTCGGACGGATGCCTCACAGGGGGAGAAGACTGAAGCTTTCTTT.

J is TRBJ1-4 and V is TRBV29-1; D not certain. The CDR3 is 14 amino acids. In germline, CDR1 is SQVTM, CDR2 ANQGSEA. V was shortened by 6 bases and J by 2 bases, with 13 bases between the two germline ends. CDR3 nucleotides: TGCAGCGTAAGGACCCTGGAGACTAATGAAAAACTGTTTTTT. Translation: CSVRTLETNEKLFF.

V gene TRBV5-1 combines with J gene TRBJ2-3; 15 bases match TRBD2. The CDR3 is 16 amino acids. Germline V CDR1 and CDR2: SGHRS, YFSETQ. V gave up 2 bases and J gave up 3 bases; unmatched junction bases: 1. CDR3 protein: CASSFGTSGRTDTQYF. The CDR3 coding sequence is TGCGCCAGCAGCTTCGGGACTAGCGGGAGGACAGATACGCAGTATTTT.

This sequence joins TRBV19 and TRBJ2-7; 11 bases are shared with TRBD2. From germline, CDR1 is LNHDA and CDR2 SQIVND (reference sequence). CDR3 length equals 15 residues. Unmatched junction bases numbered 5, after V lost 5 bases and J lost 2 bases. CDR3 in DNA: TGTGCCAGTAGTGTGATAGCGGGAGGGCCCTACGAGCAGTACTTC. Translated: CASSVIAGGPYEQYF.